A selection of T cell receptor beta chains follows, all from one sample in a study of blood T cells in healthy people across ages. One entry per CDR3 protein results from TCRdb running MiXCR on the 5' RACE reads. The sample yields 790,000 or so distinct CDR3 sequences, 46% seen once. The sequencing input was blood. The source is a man older than 75 in good health. Each CDR3 is given with its conserved first and last residue. D genes are given only for firm matches. Not every row has a clone size; where given, it reads once, few, many or a size class.

TRBJ1-5 TRBV29-1 TRBD1 few CSVARGTNQPQHF TGCAGCGTTGCCAGGGGGACCAATCAGCCCCAGCATTTT
TRBJ1-5 TRBV2 - - CASSPGRSSQPQHF TGTGCCAGCAGTCCCGGACGCAGCAGTCAGCCCCAGCATTTT
TRBJ2-1 TRBV20-1 TRBD1 - CSARPPGQGDNEQFF TGCAGTGCTAGACCGCCGGGACAGGGTGACAATGAGCAGTTCTTC
TRBJ2-5 TRBV24-1 - - CATSPDKETQYF TGTGCCACCAGTCCAGATAAAGAGACCCAGTACTTC
TRBJ2-2 TRBV10-3 TRBD1 - CAISTFGTGKIFGELFF TGTGCCATCAGTACGTTTGGGACAGGGAAAATCTTCGGGGAGCTGTTTTTT
TRBJ2-1 TRBV29-1 TRBD2 many CSVVPAGAGEQFF TGCAGCGTTGTACCAGCGGGAGCTGGTGAGCAGTTCTTC
TRBJ2-1 TRBV15 TRBD2 - CATDGGSGDNEQFF TGTGCCACCGACGGCGGGAGTGGGGACAATGAGCAGTTCTTC
TRBJ2-1 TRBV5-6 - - CASSPKSYNEQFF TGTGCCAGCAGCCCGAAGTCCTACAATGAGCAGTTCTTC
TRBJ2-7 TRBV20-1 - once CSARDTLGLQYEQYF TGCAGTGCTAGAGATACCCTCGGTCTACAGTACGAGCAGTACTTC
TRBJ2-7 TRBV28 TRBD1 - CASSIRDRAGEQYF TGTGCCAGCAGTATAAGGGACAGGGCTGGCGAGCAGTACTTC
TRBJ2-6 TRBV2 TRBD1 - CASRGQGSTLSGANVLTF TGTGCCAGCAGGGGACAGGGGTCGACCTTATCTGGGGCCAACGTCCTGACTTTC
TRBJ2-7 TRBV7-2 TRBD2 many CASSLALAASYEQYF TGTGCCAGCAGCTTAGCACTAGCGGCCTCCTACGAGCAGTACTTC
TRBJ2-5 TRBV4-1 TRBD1 - CASSQSPGQGSDEQYF TGCGCCAGCAGCCAGTCGCCGGGACAGGGAAGCGATGAGCAGTACTTC
TRBJ2-5 TRBV5-5 - few CASSLGVLQETQYF TGTGCCAGCAGCTTAGGGGTCCTCCAAGAGACCCAGTACTTC
TRBJ2-2 TRBV4-2 TRBD2 - CASSQEGAGDTGELFF TGTGCCAGCAGCCAAGAGGGAGCGGGAGACACCGGGGAGCTGTTTTTT
TRBJ2-1 TRBV18 TRBD2 - CASSLGLAYYNEQFF TGTGCCAGCTCGTTGGGACTAGCGTATTACAATGAGCAGTTCTTC